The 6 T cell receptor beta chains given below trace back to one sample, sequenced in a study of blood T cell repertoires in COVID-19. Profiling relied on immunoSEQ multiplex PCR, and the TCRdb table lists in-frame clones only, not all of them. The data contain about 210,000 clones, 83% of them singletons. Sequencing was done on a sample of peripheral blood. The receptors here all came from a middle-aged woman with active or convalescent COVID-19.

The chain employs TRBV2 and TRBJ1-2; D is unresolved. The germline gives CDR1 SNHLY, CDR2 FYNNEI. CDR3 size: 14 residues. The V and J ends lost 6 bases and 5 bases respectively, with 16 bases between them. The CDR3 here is CASRAEGRIYGYTF. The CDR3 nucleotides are TGTGCCAGCAGGGCCGAGGGCCGGATTTATGGCTACACCTTC.

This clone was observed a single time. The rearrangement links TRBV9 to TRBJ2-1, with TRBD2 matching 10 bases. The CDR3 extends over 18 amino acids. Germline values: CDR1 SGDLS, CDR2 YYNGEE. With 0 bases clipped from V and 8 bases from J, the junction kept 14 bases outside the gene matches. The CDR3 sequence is CASSVEMFGAGGIHEQFF. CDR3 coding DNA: TGTGCCAGCAGCGTAGAAATGTTCGGAGCGGGGGGGATACATGAGCAGTTCTTC. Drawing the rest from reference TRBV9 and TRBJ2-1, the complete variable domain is DSGVTQTPKHLITATGQRVTLRCSPRSGDLSVYWYQQSLDQGLQFLIQYYNGEERAKGNILERFSAQQFPDLHSELNLSSLELGDSALYFCASSVEMFGAGGIHEQFFGPGTRLTVL.

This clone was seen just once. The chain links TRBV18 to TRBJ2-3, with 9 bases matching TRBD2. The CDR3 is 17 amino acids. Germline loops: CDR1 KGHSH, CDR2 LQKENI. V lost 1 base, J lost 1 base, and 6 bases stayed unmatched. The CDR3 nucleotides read TGTGCCAGCTCACCACTCCGCGGGGGGGCTGGCACAGATACGCAGTATTTT. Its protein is CASSPLRGGAGTDTQYF.

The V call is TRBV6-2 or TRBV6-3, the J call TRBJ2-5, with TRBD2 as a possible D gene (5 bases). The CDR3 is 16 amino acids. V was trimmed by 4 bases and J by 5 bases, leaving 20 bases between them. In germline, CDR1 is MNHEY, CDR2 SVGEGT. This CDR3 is CASSSLRSLTGETQYF. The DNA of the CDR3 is TGTGCCAGCAGTTCATTGCGGTCTCTAACGGGGGAGACCCAGTACTTC.

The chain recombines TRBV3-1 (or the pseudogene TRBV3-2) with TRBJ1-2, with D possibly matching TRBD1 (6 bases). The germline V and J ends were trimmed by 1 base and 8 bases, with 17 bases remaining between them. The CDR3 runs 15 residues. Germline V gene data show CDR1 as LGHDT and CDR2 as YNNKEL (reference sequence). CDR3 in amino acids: CASSQVGSGVGGYTF. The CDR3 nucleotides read TGTGCCAGCAGCCAAGTGGGGTCAGGGGTAGGAGGCTACACCTTC.

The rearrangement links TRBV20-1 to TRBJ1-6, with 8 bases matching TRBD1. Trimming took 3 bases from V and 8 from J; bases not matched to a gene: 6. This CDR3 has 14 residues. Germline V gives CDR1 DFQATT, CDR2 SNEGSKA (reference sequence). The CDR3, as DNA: TGCAGTGCTAGTAGGGACAGGAATTATTCACCCCTCCACTTT. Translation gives CSASRDRNYSPLHF.